Presented here are 30 T cell receptor beta chains from one specimen sequenced in a study of beta chain features in type 1 diabetes. Study results and limitations: A moderate, significant TCRB CDR3 shortening appeared in type 1 diabetes across four CD4+ subsets.

The isolated RNA, all of it, was reverse transcribed, so expressed TCRB transcripts were what got sequenced. TCRdb's copy holds only in-frame clones and misses some; the assay was immunoSEQ multiplex PCR. The table records some 130,000 clones, roughly 10% of them present only once. Antigen specificity for these receptors is unknown. The sequenced sample was central memory CD4+ T cells from blood. These receptors all stem from a man aged 25-45 years with type 1 diabetes.

This clone was detected only a few times. The chain uses TRBV5-1 and TRBJ2-5; D may be TRBD2 (6 bases). This CDR3 region has 14 residues. Trimming pared 0 bases from V and 2 bases from J, leaving 8 bases between. From germline, CDR1 is SGHRS and CDR2 YFSETQ. Here the CDR3 DNA reads TGCGCCAGCAGCTTGGAGGGACTGCAAGAGACCCAGTACTTC. This translates into CASSLEGLQETQYF.

This clone was found a few times. The V gene is TRBV28, the J gene TRBJ2-3, with 9 bases aligning to TRBD2. The CDR3 contains 14 residues. V shed 6 bases and J 4 bases; nucleotides not matched to a gene: 5. The germline gives CDR1 MDHEN, CDR2 SYDVKM. Here the CDR3 DNA reads TGTGCCAGCAGGGCGGGGGGGATAGCAGATACGCAGTATTTT. Residues: CASRAGGIADTQYF.

This clone was picked up a small number of times. This chain joins TRBV7-9 and TRBJ2-3; the match to TRBD2 covers 8 bases. V was clipped by 7 bases and J by 2 bases; unmatched bases: 8. The CDR3 spans 15 residues. Germline-derived CDR1 and CDR2 are SEHNR and FQNEAQ (reference sequence). The CDR3 region is CASTFGLAYTDTQYF. CDR3 nucleotides: TGTGCCAGCACCTTTGGACTAGCCTACACAGATACGCAGTATTTT.

This clone appeared a few times. This rearrangement joins TRBV5-1 to TRBJ2-6; 8 bases map to TRBD1. This CDR3 comprises 17 residues. V lost 4 bases, J lost 2 bases, and 8 bases stayed unmatched. Germline CDR1 reads SGHRS; CDR2 reads YFSETQ. CDR3 loop: CASSPGQGAPGANVLTF. As DNA, the CDR3 is TGCGCCAGCAGCCCAGGACAGGGAGCACCTGGGGCCAACGTCCTGACTTTC. The variable domain in full, with the rest retrieved from reference TRBV5-1 and TRBJ2-6, is KAGVTQTPRYLIKTRGQQVTLSCSPISGHRSVSWYQQTPGQGLQFLFEYFSETQRNKGNFPGRFSGRQFSNSRSEMNVSTLELGDSALYLCASSPGQGAPGANVLTFGAGSRLTVL.

Many counts were recorded for this clone. The chain has TRBV7-9 and TRBJ1-1, with D maybe TRBD1 (5 bases). The CDR3 contains 15 residues. The germline CDR1 and CDR2 sequences are SEHNR and FQNEAQ (reference sequence). Trimming took 5 bases from V and 5 from J, leaving 18 bases between them. The CDR3 is CASSPGAGGRTEAFF. The CDR3 DNA sequence: TGTGCCAGCAGCCCTGGGGCGGGGGGAAGGACTGAAGCTTTCTTT.

The rearrangement links TRBV18 to TRBJ1-1; D not resolved. The CDR3 extends over 11 amino acids. Germline V gene lookup returns CDR1 KGHSH and CDR2 LQKENI. The germline V and J ends were trimmed by 6 bases and 7 bases, with 9 bases remaining between them. The CDR3 region has the DNA TGTGCCAGCTCCGGCGGCGGTGAAGCTTTCTTT. Translation gives CASSGGGEAFF.

This clone came up a few times. The chain joins TRBV14 to TRBJ2-2; TRBD2 might be the D (6 bases). Germline V gene lookup returns CDR1 SGHDN and CDR2 FVKESK. The CDR3 has 15 amino acids. V was clipped by 4 bases and J by 7 bases, with 16 bases between them. CDR3 nucleotide sequence: TGTGCCAGCAGCCCCCCCCGGGCGGGGCACGGGGAGCTGTTTTTT. Translation: CASSPPRAGHGELFF. The full variable domain, in which reference TRBV14 and TRBJ2-2 provide the parts outside the CDR3, is EAGVTQFPSHSVIEKGQTVTLRCDPISGHDNLYWYRRVMGKEIKFLLHFVKESKQDESGMPNNRFLAERTGGTYSTLKVQPAELEDSGVYFCASSPPRAGHGELFFGEGSRLTVL.

This clone was found a few times. This chain links TRBV2 with TRBJ2-3; tentative D call: TRBD2 (5 bases). The length of the CDR3 is 12 residues. Germline V gene lookup returns CDR1 SNHLY and CDR2 FYNNEI. With 6 bases removed from V and 5 bases from J, the gap between germline ends came to 9 bases. In DNA form, the CDR3 reads TGTGCCAGCAGCCCGGGGTTAGATACGCAGTATTTT. It codes for CASSPGLDTQYF.

V usage is TRBV4-2 and J usage is TRBJ1-3; tentatively, D is TRBD1 (5 bases). Germline-derived CDR1 and CDR2 are LGHNA and YNFKEQ. Trimming shortened V by 5 bases and J by 0 bases, and 14 bases separated the two germline ends. The CDR3 contains 16 residues. CDR3 bases: TGTGCCAGCAGCACCCAGGGCCAGAGCTCTGGAAACACCATATATTTT. This codes for CASSTQGQSSGNTIYF.

The V gene is TRBV7-3, the J gene TRBJ1-4; D is unclear. Trimming took 8 bases from V and 0 from J, leaving 10 bases between them. CDR1 SGHTA and CDR2 FQGTGA come from the germline V gene. There are 14 residues in the CDR3. CDR3 coding DNA: TGTGCCAGCTCTGCCGGGGCAACTAATGAAAAACTGTTTTTT. Amino acids: CASSAGATNEKLFF.

The chain employs TRBV12-5 and TRBJ2-1; 11 bases map to TRBD2. Trimming at V came to 7 bases and at J to 2 bases, leaving 7 bases not matched to a gene. CDR1 is LGHNT, CDR2 FRNRAP, per germline. The CDR3 has 16 amino acids. The DNA for the CDR3 is TGTGCTAGTGCCCCCCTAGCGGGGGGTCCCTACAATGAGCAGTTCTTC. Protein: CASAPLAGGPYNEQFF. The full variable domain, completed using reference TRBV12-5 and TRBJ2-1, is DARVTQTPRHKVTEMGQEVTMRCQPILGHNTVFWYRQTMMQGLELLAYFRNRAPLDDSGMPKDRFSAEMPDATLATLKIQPSEPRDSAVYFCASAPLAGGPYNEQFFGPGTRLTVL.

V is TRBV28 and J is TRBJ1-6; tentatively, D is TRBD1 (5 bases). The CDR3 sequence is 13 residues long. The germline V gene encodes CDR1 MDHEN and CDR2 SYDVKM. V was cut by 8 bases and J by 13 bases, with 18 bases left in between. CDR3 sequence reads: CASRNTGGVPLHF. CDR3 DNA sequence: TGTGCCAGCCGTAACACGGGGGGGGTCCCCCTCCACTTT.

This clone was found a few times. The rearrangement uses TRBV6-1 and TRBJ1-1, with D possibly TRBD1 on 6 matching bases. CDR1 and CDR2 from the germline V gene are MNHNS and SASEGT. CDR3 length: 12 amino acids. Trimming removed 7 bases at V and 8 bases at J, with 14 bases between. In DNA, the CDR3 is TGTGCCAGCACAAGGACAGTCGGAGAAGCTTTCTTT. Its protein product is CASTRTVGEAFF.

There are a few counts of this clone. V is TRBV27 and J is TRBJ1-2; 7 bases agree with TRBD1. Germline CDR1 reads MNHEY; CDR2 reads SMNVEV (reference sequence). J gave up 4 bases and V 0 bases, and 2 bases lay outside the gene matches. The CDR3 is made up of 14 amino acids. The CDR3 DNA reads TGTGCCAGCAGTTTATCCTCAGGGGGCTATGGCTACACCTTC. It specifies CASSLSSGGYGYTF.

The chain has TRBV5-4 and TRBJ1-4; D is perhaps TRBD1 (5 bases). Germline CDR1 SGHNT, CDR2 YYREEE (reference sequence). This CDR3 is built from 13 residues. Trimming took off 3 bases at V and 8 bases at J, with 11 bases between the two ends. CDR3 sequence (DNA): TGTGCCAGCAGCTCGGGACTCACCGAAAAACTGTTTTTT. It is translated as CASSSGLTEKLFF.

There are a few counts of this clone. This chain links TRBV18 with TRBJ1-2, with D possibly matching TRBD1 (5 bases). V was shortened by 0 bases and J by 3 bases, with 11 bases between the two germline ends. In germline, CDR1 is KGHSH, CDR2 LQKENI. This CDR3 comprises 15 residues. The CDR3 DNA follows: TGTGCCAGCTCACCACCCACAGGACCGGACTATGGCTACACCTTC. Protein: CASSPPTGPDYGYTF.

This clone was detected only a few times. V and J are TRBV7-2 and TRBJ2-1, with D maybe TRBD2 (5 bases). The V gene lost 5 bases and the J gene lost 7 bases, with 15 bases spanning the gap. CDR1 is SGHTA and CDR2 is FQGNSA in the germline V gene. The CDR3 sequence is 14 residues long. CDR3 nucleotides: TGTGCCAGCAGCCGGCGGGCAGGCACTAATGAGCAGTTCTTC. Residues: CASSRRAGTNEQFF.

The rearrangement joins TRBV7-9 to TRBJ1-1; D gene ambiguous. The V gene's germline CDR1 is SEHNR and CDR2 FQNEAQ (reference sequence). Between the trimmed V and J ends, which lost 6 bases and 5 bases, there was a span of 10 bases. The CDR3 covers 12 residues. The CDR3 DNA reads TGTGCCAGCAGACCCGCGGATACTGAAGCTTTCTTT. This gives the protein CASRPADTEAFF.

This clone showed up just once. The chain employs TRBV5-6 and TRBJ2-7, with D tentatively TRBD1 (6 bases). The CDR3 contains 13 residues. CDR1 is SGHDT, CDR2 YYEEEE, per germline. V lost 5 bases and J lost 5, with 14 bases in between. CDR3 loop: CASSFSQGNEQYF. CDR3 DNA sequence: TGTGCCAGCAGTTTTTCCCAGGGGAACGAGCAGTACTTC.

The chain joins TRBV7-9 to TRBJ2-1; D is perhaps TRBD2 (5 bases). Looked up from germline, CDR1 is SEHNR and CDR2 is FQNEAQ (reference sequence). This CDR3 is built from 15 residues. V was trimmed by 2 bases and J by 9 bases, leaving 17 bases between them. The CDR3 sequence: CASSLRTQPAGEQFF. CDR3 in DNA: TGTGCCAGCAGCTTAAGGACTCAACCGGCGGGTGAGCAGTTCTTC.

The chain combines TRBV29-1 with TRBJ2-1; D might be TRBD2 (6 bases). This CDR3 has 16 amino acids. Looked up from germline, CDR1 is SQVTM and CDR2 is ANQGSEA. V lost 6 bases and J 3 bases, leaving 21 bases between the germline ends. DNA of the CDR3: TGCAGCGTCGAGTTGGGGGTAGCGGAAAACTACAATGAGCAGTTCTTC. Protein: CSVELGVAENYNEQFF.

The rearrangement uses TRBV7-2 and TRBJ1-4, with TRBD1 matching 12 bases. J gave up 7 bases and V 5 bases, and 8 bases lay outside the gene matches. CDR1 and CDR2 from the germline V gene are SGHTA and FQGNSA. This CDR3 contains 16 residues. CDR3 protein: CASSITGTGGREKLFF. The CDR3 region has the DNA TGTGCCAGCAGCATCACCGGGACAGGGGGCCGTGAAAAACTGTTTTTT.

This clone was counted a few times. The rearrangement joins TRBV7-9 to TRBJ1-1; no clear D. This CDR3 region has 16 residues. The V end was cut by 0 bases, the J end by 5 bases, with 16 bases between. Germline V lookup: CDR1 SEHNR, CDR2 FQNEAQ (reference sequence). CDR3 sequence: CASSLAQGRGITEAFF. Here the CDR3 DNA reads TGTGCCAGCAGCTTAGCGCAAGGGAGAGGTATAACTGAAGCTTTCTTT. Filled out from reference TRBV7-9 and TRBJ1-1, the complete variable domain reads DTGVSQNPRHKITKRGQNVTFRCDPISEHNRLYWYRQTLGQGPEFLTYFQNEAQLEKSRLLSDRFSAERPKGSFSTLEIQRTEQGDSAMYLCASSLAQGRGITEAFFGQGTRLTVV.

This clone was seen a handful of times. An end of the junction differs from the germline gene, which may be a read error. This rearrangement joins TRBV18 to TRBJ2-7; tentative D call: TRBD2 (5 bases). Germline lookup yields CDR1 KGHSH and CDR2 LQKENI. This CDR3 comprises 14 residues. The CDR3 coding sequence is TGTGCCAGCTCCCCACCCGGGAATCTTGCCGAGCAGTACTTC. Amino acids: CASSPPGNLAEQYF.

This clone has a handful of counts. The gene calls are TRBV4-1 and TRBJ2-3, with 8 bases that match TRBD2. The CDR3 covers 16 residues. V lost 4 bases to trimming and J lost 4 bases; unmatched junction nucleotides: 10. Per germline, CDR1 MGHRA and CDR2 YSYEKL. The CDR3 reads CASSPGTGGSSDTQYF. As DNA, the CDR3 is TGCGCCAGCAGCCCAGGGACGGGGGGGAGCTCAGATACGCAGTATTTT.

This clone has only a few counts. The chain is built from TRBV7-2 and TRBJ2-5; 8 bases are a match to TRBD2. The CDR3 length is 16 residues. With 5 bases clipped from V and 1 base from J, the junction kept 9 bases outside the gene matches. Looked up from germline, CDR1 is SGHTA and CDR2 is FQGNSA. The CDR3: CASSHRTSRVQETQYF. In DNA, the CDR3 is TGTGCCAGCAGCCATCGGACTAGCCGTGTCCAAGAGACCCAGTACTTC.

This clone has more than one count but fewer than ten. The V and J genes are TRBV5-4 and TRBJ2-2; tentative D call: TRBD2 (5 bases). V was pared by 0 bases and J by 5 bases, with 11 bases between. Germline CDR1 is SGHNT and CDR2 is YYREEE (reference sequence). This CDR3 contains 15 residues. The CDR3 loop reads CASSLASSVTGELFF. The DNA for the CDR3 is TGTGCCAGCAGCTTGGCTAGCTCGGTGACCGGGGAGCTGTTTTTT.

V gene TRBV2 combines with J gene TRBJ1-5; D may be TRBD1 (5 bases). The V end was cut by 8 bases, the J end by 0 bases, with 14 bases between. This CDR3 is 15 amino acids long. Germline CDR1 reads SNHLY; CDR2 reads FYNNEI. The CDR3 sequence: CASCVDSYSNQPQHF. The DNA of the CDR3 is TGTGCCAGCTGCGTCGACAGCTATAGCAATCAGCCCCAGCATTTT.

J is TRBJ2-5 and V is TRBV5-4; 7 positions match TRBD1. CDR1 SGHNT and CDR2 YYREEE come from the germline V gene (reference sequence). The CDR3 has 13 residues. The V and J ends lost 5 bases and 3 bases, in that order; junction bases with no gene match: 4. The CDR3 loop is CASRRQGEETQYF. In nucleotides, the CDR3 is TGTGCCAGCAGGAGGCAGGGGGAAGAGACCCAGTACTTC.

This clone came up a few times. The chain combines TRBV19 with TRBJ2-1, with D possibly being TRBD1 (8 bases). The CDR3 contains 18 residues. V lost 1 base, J lost 0 bases, and 16 bases lay in between. Germline V gene sequence: CDR1 LNHDA, CDR2 SQIVND (reference sequence). The CDR3 loop is CASSIGAGQVSSYNEQFF. CDR3 DNA: TGTGCCAGTAGTATAGGAGCGGGACAGGTAAGCTCCTACAATGAGCAGTTCTTC.